This T cell receptor beta chain stems from a study of identical twins. Study-level findings and limits: One should note that invariant MAIT and iNKT cells could partly confound zero-insertion analyses.

Remarks on this clonotype: The antigen remains unidentified.

Germline CDR1 DFQATT, CDR2 SNEGSKA (reference sequence). V lost 3 bases to trimming and J lost 1 base; unmatched junction nucleotides: 2. The CDR3 length is 14 residues. TCRdb reprocessed the 5' RACE reads with MiXCR, giving one entry per CDR3 protein. Of around 680,000 distinct CDR3 sequences listed, 8.5% to 9.5% were seen once; the top ten hold about 0.98%. The sample also formed part of further work on yellow fever vaccine responses in identical twins.

The TCR sequence derives from a woman in her late teens or twenties in good health. The chain combines TRBV20-1 with TRBJ2-7, with 11 bases that match TRBD2. The sample comprised PBMCs. CDR3 region: CSARGTSGSYEQYF. CDR3 DNA sequence: TGCAGTGCTAGGGGGACTAGCGGATCCTACGAGCAGTACTTC.